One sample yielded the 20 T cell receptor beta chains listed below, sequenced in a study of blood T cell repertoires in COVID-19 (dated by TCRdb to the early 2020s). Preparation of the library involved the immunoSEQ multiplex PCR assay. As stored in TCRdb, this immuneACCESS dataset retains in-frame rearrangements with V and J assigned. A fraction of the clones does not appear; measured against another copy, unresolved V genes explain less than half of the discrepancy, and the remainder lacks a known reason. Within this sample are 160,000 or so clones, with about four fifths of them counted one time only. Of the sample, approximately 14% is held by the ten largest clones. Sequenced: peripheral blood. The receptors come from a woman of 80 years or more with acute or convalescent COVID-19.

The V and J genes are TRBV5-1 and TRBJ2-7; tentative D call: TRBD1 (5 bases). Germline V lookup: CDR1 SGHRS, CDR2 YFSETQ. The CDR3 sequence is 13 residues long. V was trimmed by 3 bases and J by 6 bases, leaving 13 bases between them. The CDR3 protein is CASSSQAQGEQYF. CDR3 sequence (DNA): TGCGCCAGCAGCTCCCAAGCCCAGGGCGAGCAGTACTTC.

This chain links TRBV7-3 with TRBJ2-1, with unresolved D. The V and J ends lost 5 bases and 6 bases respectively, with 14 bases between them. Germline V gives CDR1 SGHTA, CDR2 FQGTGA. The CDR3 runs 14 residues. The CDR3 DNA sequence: TGTGCCAGCAGCCTCGCTAGTTTGCCCAATGAGCAGTTCTTC. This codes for CASSLASLPNEQFF.

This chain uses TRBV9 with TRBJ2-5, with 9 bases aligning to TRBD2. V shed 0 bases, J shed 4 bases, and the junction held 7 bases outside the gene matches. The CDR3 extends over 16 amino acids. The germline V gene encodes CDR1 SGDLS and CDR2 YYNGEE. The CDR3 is CASSVGGAGGPETQYF. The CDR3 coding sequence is TGTGCCAGCAGCGTAGGGGGAGCGGGGGGCCCAGAGACCCAGTACTTC.

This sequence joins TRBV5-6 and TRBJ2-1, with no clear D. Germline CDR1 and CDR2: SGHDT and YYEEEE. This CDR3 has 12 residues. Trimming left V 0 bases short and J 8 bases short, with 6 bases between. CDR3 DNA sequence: TGTGCCAGCAGCTTGGTCTCCTATGAGCAGTTCTTC. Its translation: CASSLVSYEQFF. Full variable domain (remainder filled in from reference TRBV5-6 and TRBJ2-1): DAGVTQSPTHLIKTRGQQVTLRCSPKSGHDTVSWYQQALGQGPQFIFQYYEEEERQRGNFPDRFSGHQFPNYSSELNVNALLLGDSALYLCASSLVSYEQFFGPGTRLTVL.

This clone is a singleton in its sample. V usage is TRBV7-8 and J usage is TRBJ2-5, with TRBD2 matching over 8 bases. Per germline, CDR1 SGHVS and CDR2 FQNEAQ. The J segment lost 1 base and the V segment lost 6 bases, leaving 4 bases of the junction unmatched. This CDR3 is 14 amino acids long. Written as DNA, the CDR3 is TGTGCCAGCAGATTTACTAGCGGCCAAGAGACCCAGTACTTC. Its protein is CASRFTSGQETQYF.

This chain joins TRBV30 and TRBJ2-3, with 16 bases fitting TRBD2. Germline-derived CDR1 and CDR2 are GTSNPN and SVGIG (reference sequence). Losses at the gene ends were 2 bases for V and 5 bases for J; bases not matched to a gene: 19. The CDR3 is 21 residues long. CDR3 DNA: TGTGCCTGGAGTTCATCGGGGAGGACGGGACTAGCGGGAGGGCCCGGAGATACGCAGTATTTT. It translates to CAWSSSGRTGLAGGPGDTQYF.

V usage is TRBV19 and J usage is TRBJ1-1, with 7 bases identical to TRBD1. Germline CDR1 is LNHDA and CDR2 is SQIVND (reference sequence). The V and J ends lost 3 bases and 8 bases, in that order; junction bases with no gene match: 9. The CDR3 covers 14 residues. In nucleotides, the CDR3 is TGTGCCAGTAGTATTTCTAGTTTGGACAGGGAAGCTTTCTTT. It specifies CASSISSLDREAFF.

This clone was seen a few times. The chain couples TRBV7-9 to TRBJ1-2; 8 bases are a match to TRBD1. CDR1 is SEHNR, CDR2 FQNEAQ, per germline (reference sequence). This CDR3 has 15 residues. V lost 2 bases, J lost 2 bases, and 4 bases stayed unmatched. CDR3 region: CASSLRTGKNYGYTF. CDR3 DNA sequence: TGTGCCAGCAGCTTAAGGACAGGGAAAAACTATGGCTACACCTTC.

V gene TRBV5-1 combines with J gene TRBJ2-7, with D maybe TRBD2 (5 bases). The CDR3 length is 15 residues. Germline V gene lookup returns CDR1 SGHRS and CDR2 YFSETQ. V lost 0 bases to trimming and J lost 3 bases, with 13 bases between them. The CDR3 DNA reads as TGCGCCAGCAGCTTGGAACCGGAGGACTTCTACGAGCAGTACTTC. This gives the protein CASSLEPEDFYEQYF.

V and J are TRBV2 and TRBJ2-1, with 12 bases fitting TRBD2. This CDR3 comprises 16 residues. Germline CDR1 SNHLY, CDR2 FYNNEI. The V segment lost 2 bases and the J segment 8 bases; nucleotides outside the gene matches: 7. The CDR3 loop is CASSEWVASGRDEQFF. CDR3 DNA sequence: TGTGCCAGCAGTGAATGGGTGGCTAGCGGGAGGGATGAGCAGTTCTTC.

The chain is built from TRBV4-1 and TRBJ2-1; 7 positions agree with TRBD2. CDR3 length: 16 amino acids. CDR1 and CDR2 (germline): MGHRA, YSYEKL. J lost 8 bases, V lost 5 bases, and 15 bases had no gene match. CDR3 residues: CASSFQQHAGEDEQFF. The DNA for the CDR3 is TGCGCCAGCAGCTTCCAGCAGCACGCGGGAGAGGATGAGCAGTTCTTC.

CDR3 sequence: CASSLMTGYSNSPLHF. For the CDR3, the DNA is TGTGCCAGCAGCTTGATGACAGGGTATTCTAATTCACCCCTCCACTTT. This chain links TRBV5-6 with TRBJ1-6, with 7 bases lining up with TRBD1. This CDR3 has 16 amino acids. From germline, CDR1 is SGHDT and CDR2 YYEEEE. Trimming removed 1 base from V and 6 bases from J; junction bases left unmatched: 7.

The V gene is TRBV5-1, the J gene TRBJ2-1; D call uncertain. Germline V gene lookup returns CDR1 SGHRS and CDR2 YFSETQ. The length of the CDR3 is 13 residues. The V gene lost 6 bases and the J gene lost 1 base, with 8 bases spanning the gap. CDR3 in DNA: TGCGCCAGCACCTCCGGGTCCTACAATGAGCAGTTCTTC. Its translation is CASTSGSYNEQFF.

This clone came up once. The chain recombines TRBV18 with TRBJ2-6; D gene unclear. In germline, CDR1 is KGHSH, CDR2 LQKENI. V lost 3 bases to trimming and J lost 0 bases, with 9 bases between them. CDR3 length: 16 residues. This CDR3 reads CASSPSPNSGANVLTF. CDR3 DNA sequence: TGTGCCAGCTCACCGAGCCCCAACTCTGGGGCCAACGTCCTGACTTTC.

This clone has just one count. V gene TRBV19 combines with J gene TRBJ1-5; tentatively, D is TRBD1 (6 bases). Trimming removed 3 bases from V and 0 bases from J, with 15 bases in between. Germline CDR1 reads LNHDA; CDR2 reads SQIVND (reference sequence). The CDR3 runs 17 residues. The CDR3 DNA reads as TGTGCCAGTAGTATTGGTAGGGACAAGCGTAGCAATCAGCCCCAGCATTTT. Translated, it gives CASSIGRDKRSNQPQHF.

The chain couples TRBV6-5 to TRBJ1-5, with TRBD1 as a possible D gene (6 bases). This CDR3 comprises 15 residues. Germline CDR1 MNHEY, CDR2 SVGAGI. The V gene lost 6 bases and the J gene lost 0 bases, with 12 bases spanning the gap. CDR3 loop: CASRNGQRSNQPQHF. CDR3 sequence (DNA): TGTGCCAGCAGGAACGGACAGCGTAGCAATCAGCCCCAGCATTTT.

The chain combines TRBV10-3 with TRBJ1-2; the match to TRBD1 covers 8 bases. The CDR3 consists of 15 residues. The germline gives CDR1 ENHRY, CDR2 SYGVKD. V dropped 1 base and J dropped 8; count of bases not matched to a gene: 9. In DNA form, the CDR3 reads TGTGCCATCAGTGAGTTTGTGACAGGGGCTTCGGGCTACACCTTC. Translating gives CAISEFVTGASGYTF.

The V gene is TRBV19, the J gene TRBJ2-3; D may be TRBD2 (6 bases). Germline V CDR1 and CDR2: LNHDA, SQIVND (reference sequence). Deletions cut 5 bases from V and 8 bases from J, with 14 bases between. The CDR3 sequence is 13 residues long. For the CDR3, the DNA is TGTGCCAGTAGTGGGGGACTGCCTATTACGCAGTATTTT. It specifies CASSGGLPITQYF.

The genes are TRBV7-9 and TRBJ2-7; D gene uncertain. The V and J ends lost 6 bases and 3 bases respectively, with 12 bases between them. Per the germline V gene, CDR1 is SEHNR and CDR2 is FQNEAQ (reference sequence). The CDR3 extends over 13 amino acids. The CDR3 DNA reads TGTGCCAGCAGAGCTACAGAGAGCTACGAGCAGTACTTC. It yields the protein CASRATESYEQYF.

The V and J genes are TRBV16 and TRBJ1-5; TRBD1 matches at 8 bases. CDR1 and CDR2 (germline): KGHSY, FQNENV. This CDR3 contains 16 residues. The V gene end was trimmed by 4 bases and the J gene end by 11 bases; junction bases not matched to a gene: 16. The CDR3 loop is CASSLDPGGYWESQHF. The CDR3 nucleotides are TGTGCCAGCAGCCTAGACCCAGGGGGCTATTGGGAGTCCCAGCATTTT.